This T cell receptor (beta chain) comes out of a study of blood T cells in healthy people across ages. General study results and limits: Naive T cell percentage showed a strong correlation with TCR beta diversity.

This clonotype was detected many times. Antigen unknown. One end of the junction does not line up with germline, which may come from a read error. Per-sample PBMC isolation yielded at least 6.5 million cells. The CDR3 totals 14 residues. Germline V gene lookup returns CDR1 SGHTA and CDR2 FQGNSA. Primers used in a second PCR of roughly 6 to 11 cycles were a sample-barcoded 5' primer and a J-beta primer mix. TCRdb fed the 5' RACE reads into MiXCR, producing one record per CDR3 protein. Of fewer than 800,000 distinct CDR3 sequences in the sample, about a third were seen once. The rearrangement joins TRBV7-2 to TRBJ2-7; D call uncertain. This clonotype was obtained from a woman of 80 years or more in good health. The material sequenced was blood. The CDR3 is CASTLDPGSYEQYF. The CDR3 bases are TGTGCCAGCACCTTAGATCCCGGCTCCTACGAGCAGTACTTC.